This T cell receptor (beta chain) derives from a study of CD8 T cells in Susac syndrome. While serving as controls, healthy donors were matched for age and sex. After extraction with the RNeasy kit, about 0.5 to 1 ug of the RNA was reverse transcribed using random hexamers. TCRdb re-analysed the immunoSEQ multiplex PCR reads in MiXCR, keeping a single row per CDR3 protein. The table records roughly 180,000 distinct CDR3 sequences, roughly 94% of them present only once. V dropped 5 bases and J dropped 2 bases, with 10 bases sitting between them. Germline V lookup: CDR1 GTSNPN, CDR2 SVGIG (reference sequence). The CDR3 extends over 12 amino acids.

The sample taken for sequencing was CD4+ T cells from PBMCs. The receptor was derived from a human donor in good health. The chain links TRBV30 to TRBJ2-7; tentative D call: TRBD1 (6 bases). The CDR3: CAWGQTPYEQYF. The CDR3 nucleotides are TGTGCCTGGGGACAGACTCCCTACGAGCAGTACTTC.